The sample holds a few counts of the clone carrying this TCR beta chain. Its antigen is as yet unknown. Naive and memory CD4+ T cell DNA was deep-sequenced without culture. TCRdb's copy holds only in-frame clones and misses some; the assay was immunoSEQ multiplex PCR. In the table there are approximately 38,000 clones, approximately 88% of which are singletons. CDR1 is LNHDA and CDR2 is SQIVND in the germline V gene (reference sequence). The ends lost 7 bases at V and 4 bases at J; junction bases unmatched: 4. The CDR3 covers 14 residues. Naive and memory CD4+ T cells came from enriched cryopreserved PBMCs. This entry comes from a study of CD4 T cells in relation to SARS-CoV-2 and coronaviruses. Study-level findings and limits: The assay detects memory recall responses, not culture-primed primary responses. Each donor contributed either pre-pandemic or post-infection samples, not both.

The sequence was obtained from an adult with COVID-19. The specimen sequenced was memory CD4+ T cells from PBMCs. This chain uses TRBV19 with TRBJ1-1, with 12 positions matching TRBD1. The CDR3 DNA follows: TGTGCCAGTATAGGGGACAGGGGGCGCACTGAAGCTTTCTTT. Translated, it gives CASIGDRGRTEAFF.